This T cell receptor (beta chain) was captured in a study of blood T cell repertoires in COVID-19. In the study overall: Acute and convalescent COVID-19 samples came from the United States, Italy and Spain. Sample material is recorded as cDNA or gDNA derived from T cells, B-cell-depleted T cells, or PBMCs.

Study processing details: Estimates of nucleated cell counts were drawn from the amplification of reference gene primers. Produced via immunoSEQ multiplex PCR; TCRdb's table is partial and in-frame only. The D gene and trimming were derived from the DNA, and the V and J assignments and clone size from that table. In the table there are some 150,000 clones, under 85% of which are singletons. The V gene's germline CDR1 is MNHEY and CDR2 SVGEGT. Unmatched junction bases numbered 4, after V lost 4 bases and J lost 4 bases. This CDR3 is built from 14 residues. Seattle's cohort entered during active infection and was followed longitudinally.

The source material was peripheral blood. This sequence joins TRBV6-2 or TRBV6-3 and TRBJ2-5; 9 nucleotides line up with TRBD1. The TCR was taken from a man aged 55-75 years with COVID-19, enrolled during active disease. The CDR3 bases are TGTGCCAGCAGTTGGGACAGGGACAGAGAGACCCAGTACTTC. Encoded protein: CASSWDRDRETQYF.